Below, 28 T cell receptor beta chains from the same sample are listed, as sequenced in a study of blood T cell repertoires in COVID-19. TCRdb keeps only in-frame clones here, not all; method: immunoSEQ multiplex PCR. The table has some 320,000 clones, 88% seen once. Sequenced sample: peripheral blood. The receptors stem from a woman in her twenties or thirties who had recovered from COVID-19.

CDR3 region: CASSLVGEGYGYTF. The CDR3 region has the DNA TGCGCCAGCAGCTTGGTAGGGGAAGGCTATGGCTACACCTTC. The rearrangement uses TRBV5-1 and TRBJ1-2, with D tentatively TRBD1 (5 bases). Germline lookup yields CDR1 SGHRS and CDR2 YFSETQ. CDR3 length: 14 residues. V was trimmed by 0 bases and J by 4 bases, leaving 10 bases between them.

This rearrangement joins TRBV14 to TRBJ2-7; TRBD1 aligns across 7 bases. Germline loops: CDR1 SGHDN, CDR2 FVKESK. V was pared by 2 bases and J by 3 bases, with 13 bases of the junction left unmatched. This CDR3 has 17 amino acids. The CDR3 loop reads CASSQNLLNRGRYEQYF. The CDR3 nucleotides read TGTGCCAGCAGCCAAAACCTCCTTAACAGGGGACGCTACGAGCAGTACTTC.

For this clone: This clone may be a read error of a much larger clone one base away. The rearrangement joins TRBV9 to TRBJ2-7, with D unclear. Germline CDR1 SGDLS, CDR2 YYNGEE. The V and J ends lost 4 bases and 0 bases respectively, with 5 bases between them. The CDR3 runs to 12 residues. The CDR3 region has the DNA TGTGCCAGCAGCTCCTCCTCCTACGAGCAGTACTTC. It translates to CASSSSSYEQYF.

The chain uses TRBV27 and TRBJ2-2; tentatively, D is TRBD2 (5 bases). The CDR3 is 16 residues long. In germline, CDR1 is MNHEY, CDR2 SMNVEV (reference sequence). The V end was cut by 4 bases, the J end by 6 bases, with 18 bases between. This CDR3 reads CASSWLGIGSAGELFF. The CDR3 DNA is TGTGCCAGCAGTTGGCTTGGTATAGGGAGTGCCGGGGAGCTGTTTTTT.

V gene TRBV29-1 combines with J gene TRBJ2-5; tentatively, D is TRBD2 (5 bases). V lost 1 base, J lost 0 bases, and 9 bases lay in between. From germline, CDR1 is SQVTM and CDR2 ANQGSEA. This CDR3 comprises 14 residues. The CDR3 loop is CSVEGGEYQETQYF. The DNA of the CDR3 is TGCAGCGTTGAAGGGGGAGAGTACCAAGAGACCCAGTACTTC. Supplemented by reference TRBV29-1 and TRBJ2-5, the full variable domain reads SAVISQKPSRDICQRGTSLTIQCQVDSQVTMMFWYRQQPGQSLTLIATANQGSEATYESGFVIDKFPISRPNLTFSTLTVSNMSPEDSSIYLCSVEGGEYQETQYFGPGTRLLVL.

This rearrangement joins TRBV19 to TRBJ2-7, with a possible D match to TRBD1 (5 bases). The CDR3 covers 13 residues. The germline CDR1 and CDR2 sequences are LNHDA and SQIVND (reference sequence). Trimming left V 6 bases short and J 2 bases short, with 11 bases between. The CDR3 region is CASRMPGTYEQYF. The DNA of the CDR3 is TGTGCCAGTAGGATGCCAGGGACCTACGAGCAGTACTTC.

CDR3 nucleotides: TGTGCCAGCAGATCGACAGGGAGAACGACAGATACGCAGTATTTT. This gives the protein CASRSTGRTTDTQYF. J is TRBJ2-3 and V is TRBV6-6; 7 bases line up with TRBD1. V shed 6 bases, J shed 3 bases, and the junction held 9 bases outside the gene matches. The V gene's germline CDR1 is MNHNY and CDR2 SVGAGI (reference sequence). The CDR3 length is 15 residues.

This chain links TRBV18 with TRBJ2-1; 9 nucleotides line up with TRBD1. V trimming: 3 bases; J trimming: 6 bases; junction bases outside the gene matches: 6. Per the germline V gene, CDR1 is KGHSH and CDR2 is LQKENI. The CDR3 runs 15 residues. This CDR3 reads CASSPRDRVSNEQFF. The CDR3 DNA sequence: TGTGCCAGCTCACCCCGGGACAGGGTGTCCAATGAGCAGTTCTTC.

The chain joins TRBV24-1 to TRBJ1-2; D remains unclear. Trimming took 9 bases from V and 1 from J, leaving 14 bases between them. This CDR3 is built from 14 residues. Germline V CDR1 and CDR2: KGHDR, SFDVKD. The CDR3 DNA follows: TGTGCCACCTCCCGGGAGCCCGTTAACTATGGCTACACCTTC. Residues: CATSREPVNYGYTF.

This clone has a single count. The J gene is TRBJ1-2, the V gene TRBV18; 9 bases align to TRBD1. J gave up 2 bases and V 4 bases, and 2 bases lay outside the gene matches. This CDR3 contains 14 residues. The germline V gene encodes CDR1 KGHSH and CDR2 LQKENI. The CDR3 sequence: CASSRDRVNYGYTF. CDR3 in DNA: TGTGCCAGCTCACGGGACAGGGTAAACTATGGCTACACCTTC.

The chain uses TRBV19 and TRBJ1-1, with 9 bases matching TRBD1. In germline, CDR1 is LNHDA, CDR2 SQIVND (reference sequence). The CDR3 runs 14 residues. V gave up 3 bases and J gave up 1 base; unmatched junction bases: 0. The CDR3: CASSMGQGNTEAFF. DNA for the CDR3: TGTGCCAGTAGTATGGGACAGGGGAACACTGAAGCTTTCTTT.

The rearrangement uses TRBV20-1 and TRBJ1-5, with 7 bases aligning to TRBD1. The V gene end was trimmed by 3 bases and the J gene end by 7 bases; junction bases not matched to a gene: 9. CDR1 is DFQATT, CDR2 SNEGSKA, per germline (reference sequence). This CDR3 contains 14 residues. CDR3 amino acids: CSASLNRGSQPQHF. CDR3 coding DNA: TGCAGTGCTAGTCTAAACAGGGGTTCCCAGCCCCAGCATTTT.

The CDR3 loop is CASSAGFAGELFF. The DNA for the CDR3 is TGTGCCAGCAGTGCAGGGTTCGCCGGGGAGCTGTTTTTT. V usage is TRBV2 and J usage is TRBJ2-2; tentative D call: TRBD1 (5 bases). Trimming shortened V by 4 bases and J by 6 bases, and 9 bases separated the two germline ends. This CDR3 region has 13 residues. Germline V CDR1 and CDR2: SNHLY, FYNNEI. The variable domain in full, completed from reference TRBV2 and TRBJ2-2, reads EPEVTQTPSHQVTQMGQEVILRCVPISNHLYFYWYRQILGQKVEFLVSFYNNEISEKSEIFDDQFSVERPDGSNFTLKIRSTKLEDSAMYFCASSAGFAGELFFGEGSRLTVL.

The rearrangement joins TRBV19 to TRBJ2-7; 10 positions agree with TRBD1. CDR1 and CDR2 from the germline V gene are LNHDA and SQIVND (reference sequence). V gave up 5 bases and J gave up 4 bases; unmatched junction bases: 5. This CDR3 spans 14 amino acids. CDR3 coding DNA: TGTGCCAGTAGTGCCCGACAGGGGGCGTACGAGCAGTACTTC. It encodes CASSARQGAYEQYF.

This chain connects TRBV5-4 to TRBJ1-2; TRBD1 might be the D (6 bases). V was cut by 1 base and J by 6 bases, with 19 bases left in between. This CDR3 contains 16 residues. CDR1 is SGHNT and CDR2 is YYREEE in the germline V gene (reference sequence). As DNA, the CDR3 is TGTGCCAGCAGCTTGAATTTGGGGAGGGGGTTAGATGGCTACACCTTC. This translates into CASSLNLGRGLDGYTF.

This clone was seen only once. The chain joins TRBV7-8 to TRBJ2-5; D not resolved. CDR3 size: 13 residues. Per the germline V gene, CDR1 is SGHVS and CDR2 is FQNEAQ. V gave up 3 bases and J gave up 1 base, with 6 bases separating them. The CDR3 bases are TGTGCCAGCAGCTTTAGCTTCCAAGAGACCCAGTACTTC. Translating it yields CASSFSFQETQYF.

This chain links TRBV19 with TRBJ2-3; 11 bases are a match to TRBD2. V shed 5 bases, J shed 6 bases, and the junction held 10 bases outside the gene matches. CDR3 length: 16 residues. Germline assignment: CDR1 LNHDA and CDR2 SQIVND (reference sequence). The chain's CDR3 is CASSLSGGAPPDTQYF. CDR3 sequence (DNA): TGTGCCAGTAGTCTTAGCGGGGGGGCCCCCCCCGATACGCAGTATTTT.

In this sample, this clone turned up a few times. The J gene is TRBJ2-3, the V gene TRBV4-2; TRBD2 matches at 10 bases. The V gene's germline CDR1 is LGHNA and CDR2 YNFKEQ. The trim removed 1 base at V and 2 bases at J, leaving 3 bases unmatched. This CDR3 has 16 amino acids. CDR3 sequence reads: CASSQVSGGATDTQYF. The CDR3 region has the DNA TGTGCCAGCAGCCAAGTCAGCGGGGGGGCCACAGATACGCAGTATTTT.

The chain joins TRBV6-5 to TRBJ2-7, with 14 positions matching TRBD2. CDR1 is MNHEY and CDR2 is SVGAGI in the germline V gene. The CDR3 has 15 amino acids. With 6 bases clipped from V and 6 bases from J, the junction kept 7 bases outside the gene matches. The CDR3 spells CASSSGTSGGGEQYF. CDR3 nucleotides: TGTGCCAGCAGCTCCGGGACTAGCGGGGGAGGCGAGCAGTACTTC.

This clone was seen just once. The chain carries TRBV6-6 and TRBJ1-2; maybe TRBD1 (6 bases). The CDR3 loop spans 14 amino acids. V lost 2 bases to trimming and J lost 6 bases, with 13 bases between them. Germline lookup yields CDR1 MNHNY and CDR2 SVGAGI (reference sequence). The CDR3 nucleotides are TGTGCCAGCAGTTACCTGGGGGCAGTGGATGGCTACACCTTC. This translates into CASSYLGAVDGYTF.

The CDR3 DNA is TGTGCCAGCAGCCCGTACCTGGGTACAGGGGCTGGCACAGATACGCAGTATTTT. Translating it yields CASSPYLGTGAGTDTQYF. This chain joins TRBV7-8 and TRBJ2-3; TRBD1 aligns across 7 bases. With V trimmed by 5 bases and J by 1 base, 15 bases remained unmatched. This CDR3 spans 18 amino acids. The V gene's germline CDR1 is SGHVS and CDR2 FQNEAQ.

V is TRBV12-3 or TRBV12-4 and J is TRBJ2-7, with D maybe TRBD1 (7 bases). The CDR3 is 13 amino acids. Deletions cut 7 bases from V and 1 base from J, with 11 bases between. CDR3 sequence: CASTPGGSYEQYF. The CDR3 region has the DNA TGTGCCAGCACCCCAGGGGGGTCCTACGAGCAGTACTTC.

The chain links TRBV30 to TRBJ2-7; the D gene is possibly TRBD2 (5 bases). There are 14 residues in the CDR3. CDR1 GTSNPN and CDR2 SVGIG come from the germline V gene (reference sequence). V lost 4 bases to trimming and J lost 2 bases, with 15 bases between them. The CDR3, as DNA: TGTGCCTGGACCGGAGGTATTAAACCCTACGAGCAGTACTTC. Protein: CAWTGGIKPYEQYF.

This clone appeared a few times. The J gene is TRBJ2-7, the V gene TRBV28, with 7 positions matching TRBD1. The germline V gene has CDR1 MDHEN and CDR2 SYDVKM. The CDR3 is made up of 15 amino acids. V trimming: 7 bases; J trimming: 2 bases; junction bases outside the gene matches: 11. In DNA, the CDR3 is TGTGCCAGCACACTACAGGGGACAAAAGCCTACGAGCAGTACTTC. It is translated as CASTLQGTKAYEQYF.

The genes are TRBV9 and TRBJ1-2, with D perhaps matching TRBD1 (5 bases). The CDR3 is 12 residues long. Germline V gene data show CDR1 as SGDLS and CDR2 as YYNGEE. Trimming cost V 6 bases and J 1 base, with 7 bases left between them. The CDR3 DNA sequence: TGTGCCAGCACCGGGGGTAACTATGGCTACACCTTC. This gives the protein CASTGGNYGYTF.

V and J are TRBV4-3 and TRBJ2-1, with D possibly matching TRBD2 (5 bases). Germline CDR1 LGHNA, CDR2 YSLEER. This CDR3 spans 16 amino acids. Trimming removed 1 base from V and 5 bases from J, with 15 bases in between. CDR3 nucleotide sequence: TGCGCCAGCAGCCAAGGGGCTAGCCTTTTAAACAATGAGCAGTTCTTC. As protein: CASSQGASLLNNEQFF.

V is TRBV19 and J is TRBJ1-2; 9 nucleotides agree with TRBD1. After removal of 1 base from V and 2 bases from J, the junction contained 14 bases not matched to a gene. In germline, CDR1 is LNHDA, CDR2 SQIVND (reference sequence). The CDR3 covers 19 residues. CDR3 protein: CASSIGAGANRGRNYGYTF. CDR3 nucleotides: TGTGCCAGTAGTATAGGGGCTGGGGCGAACAGGGGGCGGAACTATGGCTACACCTTC.

The rearrangement links TRBV14 to TRBJ2-4; 9 bases are shared with TRBD1. This CDR3 contains 13 residues. V lost 5 bases to trimming and J lost 6 bases; unmatched junction nucleotides: 2. Germline V gene sequence: CDR1 SGHDN, CDR2 FVKESK. This CDR3 reads CASSTGQGNIQYF. CDR3 bases: TGTGCCAGCAGCACGGGACAGGGAAACATTCAGTACTTC.